This T cell receptor (beta chain) was profiled in a study of a mutant IDH1 vaccine in newly diagnosed glioma. Study-level background: Patients previously underwent radiotherapy, temozolomide, or both, and most underwent both.

Time point: week 11, during vaccination. Doses consisted of 300 ug of mutant IDH1 20-mer peptide each, paired with topical imiquimod. Details on this clone: The antigen is not known.

This CDR3 spans 14 amino acids. V was pared by 4 bases and J by 4 bases, with 0 bases of the junction left unmatched. The germline CDR1 and CDR2 sequences are MGHRA and YSYEKL. TCRdb's table, derived via immunoSEQ multiplex PCR, lists solely in-frame clones and lacks some. Found here are under 150,000 clones, 75% to 90% of them singletons; the top ten hold 0.5% to 0.65%. This clonotype was obtained from a woman between 50 and 59 years old with glioma. This specimen was PBMCs, taken from a glioma patient whose treatment included an IDH1 peptide vaccine. J is TRBJ1-4 and V is TRBV4-1, with 10 bases aligning to TRBD1. The CDR3 sequence: CASSRDRGNEKLFF. CDR3 DNA: TGCGCCAGCAGCCGGGACAGGGGTAATGAAAAACTGTTTTTT.